These 5 T cell receptor beta chains were all obtained from the same sample, sequenced in a study of cytomegalovirus exposure and HLA in healthy donors. Primers included in the PCR were 60 Vbeta and 13 Jbeta primers. Only in-frame clones appear in the TCRdb table, and some are missing; sequencing was by immunoSEQ multiplex PCR. The sample lists roughly 180,000 clones; just over 75% were seen once. The sample taken for sequencing was PBMCs. These receptor sequences come from a woman aged 60-70 years in good health and CMV-seropositive.

V and J are TRBV2 and TRBJ2-5; the D gene is possibly TRBD1 (6 bases). TRBJ2-7 matches the DNA end more closely, so the J call is doubtful. The CDR3 runs to 13 residues. Germline V lookup: CDR1 SNHLY, CDR2 FYNNEI. CDR3 residues: CASSEQGFNEQYF. In nucleotides, the CDR3 is TGTGCCAGCAGTGAACAGGGGTTCAACGAGCAGTACTTC.

The rearrangement links TRBV4-2 to TRBJ2-4, with TRBD1 as a possible D gene (6 bases). The CDR3 has 17 amino acids. Germline V gene data show CDR1 as LGHNA and CDR2 as YNFKEQ. V dropped 2 bases and J dropped 7 bases, with 21 bases sitting between them. The CDR3 region has the DNA TGTGCCAGCAGCCAACTCCAAACTAGGGGGACGTCGAACATTCAGTACTTC. It codes for CASSQLQTRGTSNIQYF.

This clone was seen only once. This chain uses TRBV6-6 with TRBJ1-2; D unclear. Germline V lookup: CDR1 MNHNY, CDR2 SVGAGI (reference sequence). The V and J ends lost 1 base and 6 bases respectively, with 9 bases between them. The CDR3 is 13 residues long. The CDR3 sequence is CASSYFERDGYTF. The CDR3 DNA reads TGTGCCAGCAGTTACTTTGAGAGGGATGGCTACACCTTC.

Written as DNA, the CDR3 is TGTGCCAGTAGTATAGGGTCTAGCGGGAGGCCCATCGACGAGCAGTACTTC. It translates to CASSIGSSGRPIDEQYF. This chain joins TRBV19 and TRBJ2-7; 11 bases are a match to TRBD2. CDR1 is LNHDA, CDR2 SQIVND, per germline (reference sequence). Trimming cost V 1 base and J 5 bases; bases outside gene matches: 10. The CDR3 spans 17 residues.

The chain carries TRBV7-9 and TRBJ1-3, with 8 bases lining up with TRBD1. The CDR3 contains 15 residues. CDR1 is SEHNR, CDR2 FQNEAQ, per germline (reference sequence). V was clipped by 3 bases and J by 3 bases; unmatched bases: 4. CDR3 in DNA: TGTGCCAGCAGCTTTTCAGGGGGCCATGGAAACACCATATATTTT. Protein product: CASSFSGGHGNTIYF.